The sequence of this T cell receptor beta chain was determined in a study of cytomegalovirus exposure and HLA in healthy donors. Study-wide results and caveats: As a later analysis showed, several of the most significant clusters appeared to be linked to common viral pathogens.

PCR involved 60 Vbeta and 13 Jbeta primers. This table comes from immunoSEQ multiplex PCR, and its TCRdb copy is limited to in-frame clones, with some not included. The repertoire holds about 180,000 clones, with roughly 80% as singletons. The germline gives CDR1 SGHAT, CDR2 FQDESV (reference sequence). This CDR3 is 12 amino acids long. V lost 3 bases to trimming and J lost 7 bases, with 7 bases between them. For this clone: The antigen remains undetermined.

The sequence was collected from a woman aged 50 to 60 in good health and CMV-seronegative. Material for sequencing was PBMCs. The chain employs TRBV11-1 and TRBJ2-1; no clear D. CDR3 amino acids: CASSLWANEQFF. CDR3 bases: TGTGCCAGCAGCTTGTGGGCAAATGAGCAGTTCTTC.